These 2 T cell receptor beta chains originate from one sample sequenced in a study of T cell clonotyping in hematopoietic cell transplantation. Produced via immunoSEQ multiplex PCR; TCRdb's table is partial and in-frame only. Of nearly 11,000 clones listed, 35% to 50% are singletons. The sample here was PBMCs, taken 30 days after allogeneic stem cell transplant. The source of these receptors is a male patient in his fifties who had an allogeneic stem cell transplant from an unrelated donor, so the T cells may come from the graft donor. Some clones in this sample may be carry-over from other donors' samples.

This clone was counted between two and nine times. The chain couples TRBV5-4 to TRBJ1-2; the D is unclear. The CDR3 spans 12 residues. Germline-derived CDR1 and CDR2 are SGHNT and YYREEE (reference sequence). Deletions cut 4 bases from V and 7 bases from J, with 11 bases between. CDR3: CASSPAAGGYTF. The DNA for the CDR3 is TGTGCCAGCAGCCCAGCGGCAGGTGGCTACACCTTC.

V is TRBV2 and J is TRBJ2-1; TRBD2 agrees at 11 bases. This CDR3 spans 15 amino acids. CDR1 is SNHLY and CDR2 is FYNNEI in the germline V gene. Trimming removed 8 bases from V and 2 bases from J; junction bases left unmatched: 5. CDR3 coding DNA: TGTGCCAGCTCACTAGCGGGAGATCCCTACAATGAGCAGTTCTTC. Amino acid sequence: CASSLAGDPYNEQFF.